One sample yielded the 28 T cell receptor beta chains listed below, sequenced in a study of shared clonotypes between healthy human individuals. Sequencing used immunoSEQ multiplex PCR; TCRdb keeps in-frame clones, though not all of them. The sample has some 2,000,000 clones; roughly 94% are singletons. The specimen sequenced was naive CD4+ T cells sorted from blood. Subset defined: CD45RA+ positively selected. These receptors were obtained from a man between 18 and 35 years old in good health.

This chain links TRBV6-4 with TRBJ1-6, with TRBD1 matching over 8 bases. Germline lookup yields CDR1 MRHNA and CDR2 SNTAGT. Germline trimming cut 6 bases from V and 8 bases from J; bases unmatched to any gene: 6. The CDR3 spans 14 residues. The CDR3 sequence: CASRIDRGYSPLHF. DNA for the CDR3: TGTGCCAGCAGGATAGACAGGGGTTATTCACCCCTCCACTTT.

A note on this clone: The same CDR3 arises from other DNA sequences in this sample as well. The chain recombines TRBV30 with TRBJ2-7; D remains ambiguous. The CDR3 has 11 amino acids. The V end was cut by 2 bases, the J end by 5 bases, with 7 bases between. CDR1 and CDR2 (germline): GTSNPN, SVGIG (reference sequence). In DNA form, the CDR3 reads TGTGCCTGGAGTTTCCGGGACGAGCAGTACTTC. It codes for CAWSFRDEQYF.

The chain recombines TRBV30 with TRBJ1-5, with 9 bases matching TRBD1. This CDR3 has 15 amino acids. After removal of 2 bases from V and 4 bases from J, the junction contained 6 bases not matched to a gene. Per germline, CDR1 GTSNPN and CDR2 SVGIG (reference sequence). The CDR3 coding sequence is TGTGCCTGGAGTTCGGACAGGGGAGGAAATCAGCCCCAGCATTTT. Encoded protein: CAWSSDRGGNQPQHF. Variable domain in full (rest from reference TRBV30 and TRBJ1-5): SQTIHQWPATLVQPVGSPLSLECTVEGTSNPNLYWYRQAAGRGLQLLFYSVGIGQISSEVPQNLSASRPQDRQFILSSKKLLLSDSGFYLCAWSSDRGGNQPQHFGDGTRLSIL.

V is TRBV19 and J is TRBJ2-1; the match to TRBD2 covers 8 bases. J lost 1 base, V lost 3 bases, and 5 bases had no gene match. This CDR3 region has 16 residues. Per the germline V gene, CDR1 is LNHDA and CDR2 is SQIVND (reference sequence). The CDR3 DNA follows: TGTGCCAGTAGTATGGGGGGACTAGGGTCCTACAATGAGCAGTTCTTC. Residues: CASSMGGLGSYNEQFF.

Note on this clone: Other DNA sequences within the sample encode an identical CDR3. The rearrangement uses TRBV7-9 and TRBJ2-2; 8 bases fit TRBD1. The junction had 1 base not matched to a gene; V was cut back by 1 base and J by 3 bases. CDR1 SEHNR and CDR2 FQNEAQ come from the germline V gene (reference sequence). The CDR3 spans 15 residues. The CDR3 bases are TGTGCCAGCAGCTTAGGGACAGGGTACACCGGGGAGCTGTTTTTT. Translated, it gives CASSLGTGYTGELFF.

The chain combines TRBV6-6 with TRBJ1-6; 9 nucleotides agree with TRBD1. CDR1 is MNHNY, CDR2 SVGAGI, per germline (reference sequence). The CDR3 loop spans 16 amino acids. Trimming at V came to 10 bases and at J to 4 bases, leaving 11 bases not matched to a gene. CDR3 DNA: TGTGCCACCGGCCGATGGGACAGGGTGTATAATTCACCCCTCCACTTT. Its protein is CATGRWDRVYNSPLHF.

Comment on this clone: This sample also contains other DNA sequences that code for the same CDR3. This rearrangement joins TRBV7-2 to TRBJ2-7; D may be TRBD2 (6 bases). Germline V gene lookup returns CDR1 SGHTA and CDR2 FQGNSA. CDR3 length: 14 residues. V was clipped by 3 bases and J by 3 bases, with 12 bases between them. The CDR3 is CASSLSGGSYEQYF. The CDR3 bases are TGTGCCAGCAGCTTGTCAGGAGGGAGCTACGAGCAGTACTTC.

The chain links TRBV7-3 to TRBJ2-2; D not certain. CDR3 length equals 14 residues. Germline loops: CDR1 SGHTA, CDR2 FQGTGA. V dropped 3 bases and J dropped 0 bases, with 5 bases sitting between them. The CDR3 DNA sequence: TGTGCCAGCAGCTTTTCCGCGAACACCGGGGAGCTGTTTTTT. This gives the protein CASSFSANTGELFF.

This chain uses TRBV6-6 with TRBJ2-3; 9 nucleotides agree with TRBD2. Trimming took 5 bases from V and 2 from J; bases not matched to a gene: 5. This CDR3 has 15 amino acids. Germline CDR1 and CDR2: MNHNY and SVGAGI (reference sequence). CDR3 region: CASSQTSGNTDTQYF. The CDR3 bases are TGTGCCAGCAGTCAGACTAGCGGCAACACAGATACGCAGTATTTT.

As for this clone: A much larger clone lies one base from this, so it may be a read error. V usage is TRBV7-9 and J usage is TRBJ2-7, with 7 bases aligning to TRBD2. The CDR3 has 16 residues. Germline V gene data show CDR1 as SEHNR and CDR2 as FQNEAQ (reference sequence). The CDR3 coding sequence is TGTGCCAGCAGCTTAGCGCTAACGGGAGGAAGGTACGAGCAGCACTTC. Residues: CASSLALTGGRYEQHF.

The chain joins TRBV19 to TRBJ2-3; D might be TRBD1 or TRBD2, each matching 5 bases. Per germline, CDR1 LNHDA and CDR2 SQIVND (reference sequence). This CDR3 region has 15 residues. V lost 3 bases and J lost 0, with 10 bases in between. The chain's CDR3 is CASSIAGSSTDTQYF. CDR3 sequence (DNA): TGTGCCAGTAGTATTGCAGGGAGCAGCACAGATACGCAGTATTTT.

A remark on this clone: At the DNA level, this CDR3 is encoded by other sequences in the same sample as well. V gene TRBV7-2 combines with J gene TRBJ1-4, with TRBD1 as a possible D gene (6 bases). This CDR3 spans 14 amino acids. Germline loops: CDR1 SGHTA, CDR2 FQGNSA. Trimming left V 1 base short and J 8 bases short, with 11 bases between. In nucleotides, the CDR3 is TGTGCCAGCAGCTTAGACAGGGTAAACGAAAAACTGTTTTTT. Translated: CASSLDRVNEKLFF.

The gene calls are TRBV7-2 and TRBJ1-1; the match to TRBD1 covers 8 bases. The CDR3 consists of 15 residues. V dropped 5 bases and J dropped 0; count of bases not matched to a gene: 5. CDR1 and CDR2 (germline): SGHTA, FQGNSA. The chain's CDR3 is CASSRGQGMNTEAFF. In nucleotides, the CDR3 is TGTGCCAGCAGCCGAGGACAGGGTATGAACACTGAAGCTTTCTTT.

The CDR3 region has the DNA TGTGCCAGCCCCGGTCCAGGGGGGGACCGCGGGGAGGGCACTGAAGCTTTCTTT. As protein: CASPGPGGDRGEGTEAFF. The chain is built from TRBV28 and TRBJ1-1, with 7 nucleotides matching TRBD1. The CDR3 has 18 residues. CDR1 MDHEN and CDR2 SYDVKM come from the germline V gene. Germline trimming cut 8 bases from V and 4 bases from J; bases unmatched to any gene: 22.

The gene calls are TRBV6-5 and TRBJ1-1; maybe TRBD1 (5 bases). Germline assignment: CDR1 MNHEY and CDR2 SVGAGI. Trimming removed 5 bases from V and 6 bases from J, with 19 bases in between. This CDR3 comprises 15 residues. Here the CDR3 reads CASSLGGGRISEAFF. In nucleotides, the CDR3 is TGTGCCAGCAGTCTGGGCGGGGGAAGGATTTCTGAAGCTTTCTTT.

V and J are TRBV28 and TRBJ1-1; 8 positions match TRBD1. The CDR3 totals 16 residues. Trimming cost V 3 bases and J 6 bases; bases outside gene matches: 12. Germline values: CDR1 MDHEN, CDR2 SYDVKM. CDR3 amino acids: CASSFWHGQGGSEAFF. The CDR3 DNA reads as TGTGCCAGCAGTTTTTGGCATGGACAGGGAGGGTCTGAAGCTTTCTTT.

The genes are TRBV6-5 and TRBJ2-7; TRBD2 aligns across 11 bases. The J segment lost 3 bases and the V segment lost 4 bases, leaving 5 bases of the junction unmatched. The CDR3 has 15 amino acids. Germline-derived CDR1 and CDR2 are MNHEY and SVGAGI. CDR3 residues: CASSSTSGGHYEQYF. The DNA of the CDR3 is TGTGCCAGCAGTTCCACTAGCGGGGGACACTACGAGCAGTACTTC.

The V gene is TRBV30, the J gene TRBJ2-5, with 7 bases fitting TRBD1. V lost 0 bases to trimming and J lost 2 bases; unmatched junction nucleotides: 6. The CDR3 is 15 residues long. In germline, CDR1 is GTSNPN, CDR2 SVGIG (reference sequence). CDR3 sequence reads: CAWSVIGGWQETQYF. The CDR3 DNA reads TGTGCCTGGAGTGTGATAGGGGGCTGGCAAGAGACCCAGTACTTC.

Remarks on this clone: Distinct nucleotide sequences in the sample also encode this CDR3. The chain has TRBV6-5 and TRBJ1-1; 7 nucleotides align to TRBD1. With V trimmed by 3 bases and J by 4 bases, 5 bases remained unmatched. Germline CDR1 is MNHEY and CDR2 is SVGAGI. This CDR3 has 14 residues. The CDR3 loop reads CASSYGAGGTEAFF. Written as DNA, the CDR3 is TGTGCCAGCAGTTATGGTGCAGGGGGCACTGAAGCTTTCTTT.

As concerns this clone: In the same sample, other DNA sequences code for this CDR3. The CDR3 coding sequence is TGTGCCAGCTCACCGTCGGGGGGGAATCAGCCCCAGCATTTT. It is translated as CASSPSGGNQPQHF. V and J are TRBV18 and TRBJ1-5; a possible D gene is TRBD1 (5 bases). Trimming shortened V by 3 bases and J by 4 bases, and 10 bases separated the two germline ends. In germline, CDR1 is KGHSH, CDR2 LQKENI. This CDR3 contains 14 residues.

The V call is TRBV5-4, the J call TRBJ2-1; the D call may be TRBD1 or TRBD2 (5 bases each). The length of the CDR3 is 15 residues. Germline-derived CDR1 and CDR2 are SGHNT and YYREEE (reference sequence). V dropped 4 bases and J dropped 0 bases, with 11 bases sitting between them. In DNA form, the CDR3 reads TGTGCCAGCAGCACCCCGGGACCCTCCTACAATGAGCAGTTCTTC. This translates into CASSTPGPSYNEQFF.

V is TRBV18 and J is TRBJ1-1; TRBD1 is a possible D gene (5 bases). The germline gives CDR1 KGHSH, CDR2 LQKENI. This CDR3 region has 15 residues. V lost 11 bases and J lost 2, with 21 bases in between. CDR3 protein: CAGAAPASHNTEAFF. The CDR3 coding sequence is TGTGCCGGGGCGGCTCCTGCGAGCCATAACACTGAAGCTTTCTTT. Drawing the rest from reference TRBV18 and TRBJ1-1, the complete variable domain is NAGVMQNPRHLVRRRGQEARLRCSPMKGHSHVYWYRQLPEEGLKFMVYLQKENIIDESGMPKERFSAEFPKEGPSILRIQQVVRGDSAAYFCAGAAPASHNTEAFFGQGTRLTVV.

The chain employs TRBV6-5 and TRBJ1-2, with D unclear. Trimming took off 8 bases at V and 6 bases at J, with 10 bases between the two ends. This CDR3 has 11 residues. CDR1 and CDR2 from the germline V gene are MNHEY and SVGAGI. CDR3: CASYKGNGYTF. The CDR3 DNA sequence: TGTGCCAGCTATAAAGGGAATGGCTACACCTTC.

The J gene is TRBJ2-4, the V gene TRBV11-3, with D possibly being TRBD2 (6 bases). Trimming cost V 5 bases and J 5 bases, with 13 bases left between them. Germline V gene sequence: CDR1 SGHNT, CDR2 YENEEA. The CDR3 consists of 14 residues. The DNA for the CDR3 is TGTGCCAGCAGCCCCGGGACTGGCCAAAACATTCAGTACTTC. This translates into CASSPGTGQNIQYF. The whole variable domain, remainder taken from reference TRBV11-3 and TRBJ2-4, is EAGVVQSPRYKIIEKKQPVAFWCNPISGHNTLYWYLQNLGQGPELLIRYENEEAVDDSQLPKDRFSAERLKGVDSTLKIQPAELGDSAVYLCASSPGTGQNIQYFGAGTRLSVL.

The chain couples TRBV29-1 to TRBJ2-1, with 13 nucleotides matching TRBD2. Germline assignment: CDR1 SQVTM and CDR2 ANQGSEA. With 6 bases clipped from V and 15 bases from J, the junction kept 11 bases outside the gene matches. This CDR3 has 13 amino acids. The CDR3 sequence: CSVEPGLAGWVFF. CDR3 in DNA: TGCAGCGTCGAGCCGGGACTAGCGGGGTGGGTGTTCTTC.

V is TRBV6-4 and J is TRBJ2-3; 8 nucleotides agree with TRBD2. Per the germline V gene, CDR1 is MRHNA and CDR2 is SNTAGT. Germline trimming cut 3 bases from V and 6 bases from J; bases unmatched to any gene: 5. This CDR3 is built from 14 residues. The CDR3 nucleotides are TGTGCCAGCAGTGATGGTCGGGGGGGCGATACGCAGTATTTT. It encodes CASSDGRGGDTQYF.

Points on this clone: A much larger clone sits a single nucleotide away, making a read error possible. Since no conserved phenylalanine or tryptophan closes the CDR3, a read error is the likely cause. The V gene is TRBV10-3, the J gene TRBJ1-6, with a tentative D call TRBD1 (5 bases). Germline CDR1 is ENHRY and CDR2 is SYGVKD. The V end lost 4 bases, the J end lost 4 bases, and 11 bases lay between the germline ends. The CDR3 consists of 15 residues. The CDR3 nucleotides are TGTGCCATCAGTGGGGGACCGGAGTATAATTCACCCCTCCACCTT. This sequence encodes CAISGGPEYNSPLHL.

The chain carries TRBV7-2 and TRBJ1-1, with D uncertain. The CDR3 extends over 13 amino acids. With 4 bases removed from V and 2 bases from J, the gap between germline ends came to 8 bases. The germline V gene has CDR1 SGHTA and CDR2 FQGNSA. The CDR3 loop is CASSYGKNTEAFF. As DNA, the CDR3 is TGTGCCAGCAGCTATGGGAAAAACACTGAAGCTTTCTTT.